Here is one T cell receptor beta chain with its context. The CDR3 sequence is 17 residues long. CDR1 SGHDT and CDR2 YYEEEE come from the germline V gene. Trimming took off 0 bases at V and 7 bases at J, with 22 bases between the two ends. This entry is derived from a study of cytotoxic CD8 clonotypes in ibrutinib-treated CLL. Profiled with immunoSEQ multiplex PCR; TCRdb holds only in-frame clones, not every one. The sample records fewer than 200,000 clones, more than 80% being singletons. This rearrangement joins TRBV5-6 to TRBJ1-1; D gene unclear. This TCR came from a human donor with chronic lymphocytic leukemia. This specimen consisted of PBMCs, obtained after 24 months of ibrutinib treatment. The chain's CDR3 is CASSLAFDGSGGDEAFF. CDR3 DNA sequence: TGTGCCAGCAGCTTGGCCTTCGACGGCTCGGGAGGTGATGAAGCTTTCTTT.